This T cell receptor beta chain was sequenced during a study of technical replicates of blood from several donors. With 6 bases clipped from V and 0 bases from J, the junction kept 8 bases outside the gene matches. The germline gives CDR1 SGHTA, CDR2 FQGNSA. The CDR3 loop spans 16 amino acids. Sequencing was performed with immunoSEQ multiplex PCR; in TCRdb, only in-frame clones are kept and a portion is missing. Of around 83,000 clones in the sample, around 94% were seen once. Sequenced sample: T cells isolated from PBMCs. The rearrangement uses TRBV7-2 and TRBJ1-3, with 7 bases fitting TRBD1. The clonotype originates from a human donor in good health. CDR3 sequence (DNA): TGTGCCAGCAGTCGGGACAGACCATTCTCTGGAAACACCATATATTTT. It yields the protein CASSRDRPFSGNTIYF.